The text below deals with one TCR beta chain. Its target is not known. The sample comes from a study of cytomegalovirus exposure and HLA in healthy donors. Regarding the study as a whole: The study recorded 150 to 200 TCR beta chains that were cytomegalovirus-associated.

Researchers ran the PCR with 60 Vbeta and 13 Jbeta primers. Assay used: immunoSEQ multiplex PCR; TCRdb lists only in-frame clones, some missing. The repertoire holds about 190,000 clones, with more than 70% as singletons. In germline, CDR1 is LNHDA, CDR2 SQIVND (reference sequence). V lost 1 base and J lost 2; bases outside the gene matches: 8. The CDR3 runs to 19 residues. The source of this sequence is a man aged 25 to 40 in good health and CMV-seropositive. The sample was PBMCs. The chain is built from TRBV19 and TRBJ2-1, with 13 bases identical to TRBD2. DNA of the CDR3: TGTGCCAGTAGTATAGGGCCGACTAGCGGGAGGCCAACCTACAATGAGCAGTTCTTC. Protein product: CASSIGPTSGRPTYNEQFF.